The sequence of this T cell receptor (beta chain) was determined in a study of CD8 T cells in ankylosing spondylitis. Study-level findings and limits: A motif of roughly eight highly homologous TCR beta variants was seen as apparently characteristic of ankylosing spondylitis blood. Enrichment of disease-linked clones was reportedly significant in matched ankylosing spondylitis synovial fluid.

Using quantitative 5'-RACE with molecular barcodes, the authors made TCR beta libraries. TCRdb re-called the 5' RACE reads through MiXCR, storing one row per CDR3 protein. This table has 20,000 to 30,000 distinct CDR3 sequences, just over 2.5% appearing once. This clonotype is labeled as large. What it binds is unknown. The V end lost 4 bases, the J end lost 0 bases, and 12 bases lay between the germline ends. CDR1 and CDR2 (germline): SGDLS, YYNGEE. This CDR3 contains 15 residues. Material for sequencing was blood, either unsorted or a sorted T cell fraction (not recorded which). This sequence was found in a female donor with ankylosing spondylitis or in good health (not recorded which). V is TRBV9 and J is TRBJ2-3; D may be TRBD1 or TRBD2 (5 bases each). The CDR3 reads CASSLRDASTDTQYF. Written as DNA, the CDR3 is TGTGCCAGCAGCCTCCGGGACGCCAGCACAGATACGCAGTATTTT.